The clone carrying this TCR beta chain was counted between two and nine times. The antigen remains unidentified. This entry comes from a study of beta chain features in type 1 diabetes. Study-wide results and caveats: Shortening of TCRB CDR3s, moderate but significant, appeared in all four CD4+ subsets of Type 1 diabetes patients.

V gave up 3 bases and J gave up 7 bases; unmatched junction bases: 10. This CDR3 contains 16 residues. The germline V gene encodes CDR1 LGHNA and CDR2 YNFKEQ. Sequenced material consisted of expressed TCRB transcripts (all of the isolated RNA was reverse transcribed). Clones were sequenced by immunoSEQ multiplex PCR, and TCRdb holds only the in-frame ones, with some missing. The table includes about 700,000 clones, 13% detected once. Sequencing used naive CD4+ T cells from blood. The V call is TRBV4-2, the J call TRBJ1-2; TRBD1 matches 11 bases. The clonotype originates from a man aged 18 to 30 with type 1 diabetes. Here the CDR3 DNA reads TGTGCCAGCAGCCACCCACCCGGACAGGGGGCTTTTGGCTACACCTTC. Its translation: CASSHPPGQGAFGYTF.